These 13 T cell receptor beta chains were all obtained from the same sample, sequenced in a study of blood T cell repertoires in COVID-19. Clones were read by immunoSEQ multiplex PCR, and TCRdb kept only the in-frame ones, dropping some. The data show around 300,000 clones, approximately 88% seen once. The sample consisted of peripheral blood. These receptors came from a woman aged 25 to 39 with COVID-19, enrolled during active disease.

CDR3 loop: CASSQDSGEAFF. In DNA, the CDR3 is TGTGCCAGCAGCCAGGACTCAGGTGAAGCTTTCTTT. The chain combines TRBV7-3 with TRBJ1-1; D not certain. The CDR3 spans 12 residues. The germline gives CDR1 SGHTA, CDR2 FQGTGA. The V end lost 5 bases, the J end lost 7 bases, and 11 bases lay between the germline ends.

The chain has TRBV13 and TRBJ2-6; the D gene is possibly TRBD1 (5 bases). Germline CDR1 is PRHDT and CDR2 is FYEKMQ (reference sequence). The CDR3 has 16 residues. V lost 0 bases and J 4 bases, leaving 10 bases between the germline ends. In nucleotides, the CDR3 is TGTGCCAGCAGCTTAGGCCCAGGGAACGGGGCCAACGTCCTGACTTTC. Protein product: CASSLGPGNGANVLTF.

CDR3 sequence reads: CASSIQGGETQYF. DNA of the CDR3: TGTGCCAGTAGTATTCAGGGCGGAGAGACCCAGTACTTC. The chain is built from TRBV19 and TRBJ2-5; the D gene is possibly TRBD1 (5 bases). The V end was cut by 3 bases, the J end by 4 bases, with 9 bases between. This CDR3 comprises 13 residues. The V gene's germline CDR1 is LNHDA and CDR2 SQIVND (reference sequence).

The chain carries TRBV3-1 (or the pseudogene TRBV3-2) and TRBJ2-3; D possibly corresponds to TRBD2 (5 bases). Deletions cut 4 bases from V and 3 bases from J, with 20 bases between. This CDR3 has 17 residues. Germline V CDR1 and CDR2: LGHDT, YNNKEL (reference sequence). The chain's CDR3 is CASSLRTFLYGTDTQYF. The DNA for the CDR3 is TGTGCCAGCAGCCTTCGGACTTTCTTATACGGTACAGATACGCAGTATTTT.

There are a few counts of this clone. The chain couples TRBV6-5 to TRBJ1-6; D is possibly TRBD1 (6 bases). The CDR3 is made up of 15 amino acids. Germline V gene lookup returns CDR1 MNHEY and CDR2 SVGAGI. The V and J ends lost 7 bases and 10 bases respectively, with 20 bases between them. This CDR3 is CASKSPQGRESPLHF. The DNA of the CDR3 is TGTGCCAGCAAATCACCCCAGGGGAGGGAGTCACCCCTCCACTTT.

The chain recombines TRBV25-1 with TRBJ1-2; tentatively, D is TRBD1 (5 bases). This CDR3 has 12 residues. V lost 5 bases, J lost 7 bases, and 11 bases lay in between. Germline V CDR1 and CDR2: MGHDK, SYGVNS. CDR3 in amino acids: CASSWGQGGYTF. The CDR3 bases are TGTGCCAGCAGTTGGGGTCAGGGTGGCTACACCTTC.

This chain links TRBV5-1 with TRBJ1-2; tentative D call: TRBD1 (5 bases). Germline V gene data show CDR1 as SGHRS and CDR2 as YFSETQ. Trimming left V 3 bases short and J 4 bases short, with 16 bases between. The CDR3 length is 15 residues. The CDR3 nucleotides are TGCGCCAGCAGCTCCCTCGGGGGGGTCAGCTATGGCTACACCTTC. Its protein is CASSSLGGVSYGYTF.

V gene TRBV3-1 (or the pseudogene TRBV3-2) combines with J gene TRBJ1-2; TRBD1 matches at 8 bases. V shed 6 bases, J shed 4 bases, and the junction held 4 bases outside the gene matches. Germline-derived CDR1 and CDR2 are LGHDT and YNNKEL (reference sequence). The CDR3 runs 13 residues. CDR3 in DNA: TGTGCCAGCAGTACAGGGGGAAGCTATGGCTACACCTTC. Encoded protein: CASSTGGSYGYTF.

This chain connects TRBV7-2 to TRBJ1-1; no definite D call. Germline CDR1 SGHTA, CDR2 FQGNSA. CDR3 length: 12 amino acids. Trimming shortened V by 1 base and J by 7 bases, and 7 bases separated the two germline ends. The chain's CDR3 is CASSLGANEAFF. Here the CDR3 DNA reads TGTGCCAGCAGCTTAGGGGCGAATGAAGCTTTCTTT.

The CDR3 DNA reads as TGTGCCAGCTCCGACCGGATGGGCCTGGTGAACACTGAAGCTTTCTTT. Translated: CASSDRMGLVNTEAFF. V gene TRBV18 combines with J gene TRBJ1-1; no definite D call. Germline V lookup: CDR1 KGHSH, CDR2 LQKENI. V lost 6 bases to trimming and J lost 0 bases, with 17 bases between them. The CDR3 has 16 residues. Complete variable domain (other parts from reference TRBV18 and TRBJ1-1): NAGVMQNPRHLVRRRGQEARLRCSPMKGHSHVYWYRQLPEEGLKFMVYLQKENIIDESGMPKERFSAEFPKEGPSILRIQQVVRGDSAAYFCASSDRMGLVNTEAFFGQGTRLTVV.

Sample share makes this clone medium-sized (0.01 to 0.1%). CDR3 in DNA: TGCGCCAGCAGCTTAGGGACTAGCACAGATACGCAGTATTTT. It yields the protein CASSLGTSTDTQYF. This chain connects TRBV5-1 to TRBJ2-3, with D perhaps TRBD2 (6 bases). This CDR3 region has 14 residues. Trimming left V 2 bases short and J 0 bases short, with 7 bases between. Germline CDR1 and CDR2: SGHRS and YFSETQ.

V gene TRBV5-5 combines with J gene TRBJ1-4; D unresolved. Germline values: CDR1 SGHKS, CDR2 YYEKEE (reference sequence). Deletions cut 4 bases from V and 0 bases from J, with 10 bases between. This CDR3 contains 15 residues. The chain's CDR3 is CASSDYPATNEKLFF. Here the CDR3 DNA reads TGTGCCAGCAGCGACTACCCGGCAACTAATGAAAAACTGTTTTTT.

With respect to this clone: At one end, the junction sequence differs from germline, possibly due to a read error. This chain joins TRBV7-2 and TRBJ1-1; D gene uncertain. The CDR3 spans 13 residues. Germline assignment: CDR1 SGHTA and CDR2 FQGNSA. This CDR3 reads CASSLARASSAFF. CDR3 sequence (DNA): TGTGCCAGTAGCTTAGCGCGGGCGAGCTCAGCTTTCTTT.